This T cell receptor beta chain came from a study of T-cell memory formation after mild COVID-19. Study-wide points: Pre-infection memory held some responding clones, suggesting pre-existing cross-reactive T cells responded.

Employing constant-segment primers, 5'RACE generated TCR alpha and TCR beta cDNA libraries bearing sample barcodes and UMIs. One entry per CDR3 protein, called by TCRdb with MiXCR from the 5' RACE reads. The sample lists approximately 490,000 distinct CDR3 sequences; roughly 22% were seen once. CDR1 and CDR2 (germline): KGHSH, LQKENI. The V gene end was trimmed by 1 base and the J gene end by 2 bases; junction bases not matched to a gene: 8. CDR3 length equals 17 residues. Notes on this clonotype: Antigen: not known.

Sequenced sample: PBMCs or a T cell subset sorted from them (not recorded which). The chain employs TRBV18 and TRBJ1-1; 9 bases map to TRBD1. This TCR was recovered from an adult woman who had mild COVID-19 (a few samples of this study predate the infection). Cell type and time point are not known. The CDR3, as DNA: TGTGCCAGCTCACCACGGGGACAGGGAAGGGGAAACACTGAAGCTTTCTTT. Encoded protein: CASSPRGQGRGNTEAFF.